What follows are 8 T cell receptor beta chains derived from one specimen sequenced in a study of cytomegalovirus exposure and HLA in healthy donors (dated by TCRdb to 2017 to 2019). Receptor libraries were prepared by the immunoSEQ multiplex PCR assay. For the multiplex PCR, a mixture combining 60 forward primers for TCR Vbeta segments and 13 reverse primers for TCR Jbeta segments was used. TCRdb took over this immuneACCESS table, retaining in-frame rearrangements with V and J assigned. Such tables are incomplete; in checked studies, under half of the missing clones stem from an unresolved V gene, and the remainder is unexplained. The sample records approximately 150,000 clones, around two thirds of which are singletons. 1.5% to 2% of the sample rests with the top ten. Sequencing was carried out using PBMCs. These receptors all come from a woman between 18 and 29 years old in good health and CMV-seronegative.

V usage is TRBV6-5 and J usage is TRBJ1-3, with 7 bases fitting TRBD1. V gave up 5 bases and J gave up 3 bases; unmatched junction bases: 1. The germline V gene has CDR1 MNHEY and CDR2 SVGAGI. The CDR3 totals 13 residues. CDR3 nucleotide sequence: TGTGCCAGCAGTACAGGGGATGGAAACACCATATATTTT. Protein: CASSTGDGNTIYF.

V usage is TRBV19 and J usage is TRBJ1-2; TRBD1 is a possible D gene (6 bases). Germline V CDR1 and CDR2: LNHDA, SQIVND (reference sequence). The V and J ends lost 2 bases and 2 bases respectively, with 18 bases between them. This CDR3 contains 17 residues. In DNA, the CDR3 is TGTGCCAGTAGTATATCACAGGGCCGTCGATTGAACTATGGCTACACCTTC. It translates to CASSISQGRRLNYGYTF.

The rearrangement joins TRBV19 to TRBJ1-5; D perhaps matches TRBD1 (6 bases). Per germline, CDR1 LNHDA and CDR2 SQIVND (reference sequence). Trimming took off 3 bases at V and 6 bases at J, with 12 bases between the two ends. CDR3 length: 14 residues. In DNA form, the CDR3 reads TGTGCCAGTAGTATGGAACAGGGAAGTCAGCCCCAGCATTTT. Translated, it gives CASSMEQGSQPQHF.

This clone was picked up one time. The rearrangement links TRBV18 to TRBJ1-5, with 7 bases identical to TRBD1. CDR1 and CDR2 (germline): KGHSH, LQKENI. Trimming cost V 3 bases and J 2 bases; bases outside gene matches: 7. CDR3 length: 16 amino acids. CDR3 residues: CASSPTGLGGNQPQHF. The CDR3 bases are TGTGCCAGCTCACCGACAGGGCTGGGGGGCAATCAGCCCCAGCATTTT.

The chain carries TRBV9 and TRBJ2-5; D uncertain. Looked up from germline, CDR1 is SGDLS and CDR2 is YYNGEE. This CDR3 contains 13 residues. V dropped 2 bases and J dropped 3 bases, with 8 bases sitting between them. CDR3 protein: CASSVFSEETQYF. The CDR3 bases are TGTGCCAGCAGCGTGTTTTCTGAAGAGACCCAGTACTTC.

This chain connects TRBV6-4 to TRBJ2-6; tentative D call: TRBD2 (5 bases). Trimming stripped 5 bases from V and 4 bases from J, with 12 bases between. Germline CDR1 and CDR2: MRHNA and SNTAGT. The length of the CDR3 is 15 residues. CDR3 region: CASSSRGSGANVLTF. The CDR3 DNA reads as TGTGCCAGCAGTTCACGGGGTTCCGGGGCCAACGTCCTGACTTTC.

V is TRBV11-3 and J is TRBJ1-4; perhaps TRBD1 as D (5 bases). CDR1 is SGHNT and CDR2 is YENEEA in the germline V gene. V gave up 1 base and J gave up 8 bases, with 11 bases separating them. The CDR3 runs to 14 residues. CDR3 region: CASSLGGTREKLFF. The DNA for the CDR3 is TGTGCCAGCAGCTTAGGGGGGACTCGCGAAAAACTGTTTTTT.

This clone came up once. In DNA form, the CDR3 reads TGTGCCAGCAGCTCCCGGGACAACGCGAACACCGGGGAGCTGTTTTTT. It yields the protein CASSSRDNANTGELFF. The chain uses TRBV7-6 and TRBJ2-2, with D possibly being TRBD1 (6 bases). V lost 4 bases to trimming and J lost 0 bases, with 12 bases between them. There are 16 residues in the CDR3. In germline, CDR1 is SGHVS, CDR2 FNYEAQ.